This TCR beta chain was identified during a study of T-cell memory formation after mild COVID-19. Whole-study findings and limits: Contracting CD4+ clones were located mainly in CM and EM, and CD8+ clones in EMRA.

cDNA libraries for TCR alpha and TCR beta, carrying sample barcodes and UMIs, came from 5'RACE with constant-segment primers. TCRdb reanalysed the 5' RACE reads using MiXCR and keeps one entry per CDR3 protein. The table records just over 200,000 distinct CDR3 sequences, just over 9.5% of them present only once. Concerning this clonotype itself: Antigen specificity is unknown.

The source material was PBMCs or a T cell subset sorted from them (not recorded which). This clonotype was obtained from a man younger than 30 who had mild COVID-19 (a few samples of this study predate the infection). Cell type and time point are not known.

The CDR3 here is CSATPGQLNEKLFF. In nucleotides, the CDR3 is TGCAGTGCGACGCCGGGACAGCTTAATGAAAAACTGTTTTTT. This chain uses TRBV20-1 with TRBJ1-4, with 7 bases that match TRBD1. Germline CDR1 is DFQATT and CDR2 is SNEGSKA (reference sequence). CDR3 length: 14 amino acids. Unmatched junction bases numbered 8, after V lost 6 bases and J lost 4 bases.